Sequencing of this T cell receptor (beta chain) was carried out in a study of blood T cell repertoires in COVID-19. Study-level background: Whether acute or convalescent, the COVID-19 samples came from the United States, Italy and Spain. T cells, B-cell-depleted T cells, or PBMCs supplied cDNA or gDNA.

Concerning this clone itself: The sample has other DNA sequences that encode this CDR3 too.

CDR1 SGHRS and CDR2 YFSETQ come from the germline V gene. The CDR3 sequence is 14 residues long. V lost 1 base and J lost 2, with 7 bases in between. As handled by the study authors: Estimates of nucleated cell counts were drawn from the amplification of reference gene primers. Method: immunoSEQ multiplex PCR; TCRdb's copy keeps in-frame clones and lacks some. V, J and clone size reflect that table, while D and trimming were determined from the DNA. The data hold more than 300,000 clones, with around 87% observed a single time. The sequencing input was peripheral blood. This TCR was sampled from a woman aged 30 to 39 with COVID-19, enrolled during active disease. This rearrangement joins TRBV5-1 to TRBJ1-5; D is unclear. CDR3 nucleotide sequence: TGCGCCAGCAGCTTGTCCGGGGGCAATCAGCCCCAGCATTTT. Translating it yields CASSLSGGNQPQHF.